What follows is one T cell receptor beta chain and its context. This CDR3 region has 12 residues. CDR1 and CDR2 from the germline V gene are SGDLS and YYNGEE. Primed by a sample-barcoded 5' primer and a J-beta primer mix, a second PCR proceeded for 7 to 11 cycles. TCRdb re-called the 5' RACE reads through MiXCR, storing one row per CDR3 protein. The data hold some 760,000 distinct CDR3 sequences, with about 25% observed a single time. This record comes from a study of blood T cells in healthy people across ages. This same sample was also part of a study on T cells of mothers and their children.

This TCR derives from a boy between 5 and 17 years old in good health. The V gene is TRBV9, the J gene TRBJ2-1; D is uncertain. The end of the DNA aligns better with TRBJ2-7, so the J call may be wrong. The sequenced material came from blood. Here the CDR3 DNA reads TGTGCCAGCAGCGAAAACCCCTACGAGCAGTACTTC. It specifies CASSENPYEQYF.